A single sample is the source of the 20 T cell receptor beta chains below, sequenced in a study of cytotoxic CD8 clonotypes in ibrutinib-treated CLL. The table came from immunoSEQ multiplex PCR; TCRdb's copy has only in-frame clones and leaves some out. The sample has 40,000 or so clones, 65% to 70% seen once. The source was PBMCs, collected after 24 months of ibrutinib treatment. The receptors derive from a human donor with chronic lymphocytic leukemia.

This clone was detected ten times or more. The identical CDR3 is also encoded by other nucleotide sequences in the sample. The chain links TRBV2 to TRBJ1-5; possible D gene TRBD1, 5 bases. This CDR3 spans 13 amino acids. V lost 4 bases, J lost 1 base, and 5 bases lay in between. Germline V CDR1 and CDR2: SNHLY, FYNNEI. CDR3 bases: TGTGCCAGCAGTGGGGACAGCAATCAGCCCCAGCATTTT. Translated, it gives CASSGDSNQPQHF.

The gene calls are TRBV12-5 and TRBJ2-5, with 7 bases lining up with TRBD2. Germline V gives CDR1 LGHNT, CDR2 FRNRAP. CDR3 size: 14 residues. J lost 5 bases, V lost 3 bases, and 6 bases had no gene match. This chain's CDR3 is CASGLIARGETQYF. For the CDR3, the DNA is TGTGCTAGTGGTTTAATAGCGCGGGGGGAGACCCAGTACTTC.

This clone was picked up a small number of times. The V call is TRBV27, the J call TRBJ2-7, with 8 bases fitting TRBD2. This CDR3 contains 14 residues. The ends lost 4 bases at V and 2 bases at J; junction bases unmatched: 4. Germline CDR1 is MNHEY and CDR2 is SMNVEV (reference sequence). CDR3 loop: CASSSGTRTYEQYF. CDR3 coding DNA: TGTGCCAGCAGTTCCGGGACTAGAACCTACGAGCAGTACTTC.

The V call is TRBV5-6, the J call TRBJ2-5; 11 nucleotides match TRBD2. This CDR3 spans 15 amino acids. The junction had 6 bases not matched to a gene; V was cut back by 3 bases and J by 5 bases. CDR1 is SGHDT and CDR2 is YYEEEE in the germline V gene. The CDR3 DNA is TGTGCCAGCAGCTCTAGCGGGGGGCCCGGGGAGACCCAGTACTTC. Amino acids: CASSSSGGPGETQYF.

The J gene is TRBJ1-2, the V gene TRBV6-5; D ambiguous. V was shortened by 0 bases and J by 2 bases, with 7 bases between the two germline ends. The CDR3 is 14 residues long. In germline, CDR1 is MNHEY, CDR2 SVGAGI. The CDR3 region has the DNA TGTGCCAGCAGTTACTCCTCAGCAAACTATGGCTACACCTTC. This encodes CASSYSSANYGYTF.

The chain couples TRBV6-5 to TRBJ2-7, with TRBD1 matching 12 bases. Germline V gene lookup returns CDR1 MNHEY and CDR2 SVGAGI. V was clipped by 5 bases and J by 7 bases; unmatched bases: 6. The CDR3 covers 14 residues. CDR3: CASSRGQGAREQYF. The CDR3 DNA reads TGTGCCAGCAGTAGGGGACAGGGGGCGAGAGAGCAGTACTTC.

This clone was seen more than once but under ten times. J is TRBJ1-3 and V is TRBV6-6; D possibly corresponds to TRBD1 (5 bases). Germline lookup yields CDR1 MNHNY and CDR2 SVGAGI (reference sequence). With 4 bases removed from V and 0 bases from J, the gap between germline ends came to 10 bases. The CDR3 runs 15 residues. The CDR3 here is CASSFATVSGNTIYF. The CDR3 DNA follows: TGTGCCAGCAGTTTTGCGACAGTCTCTGGAAACACCATATATTTT.

The gene calls are TRBV5-1 and TRBJ1-5; D is possibly TRBD1 (6 bases). V was trimmed by 1 base and J by 7 bases, leaving 12 bases between them. The germline CDR1 and CDR2 sequences are SGHRS and YFSETQ. The CDR3 sequence is 14 residues long. CDR3: CASSLTGFGQPQHF. CDR3 in DNA: TGCGCCAGCAGCTTGACAGGGTTCGGACAGCCCCAGCATTTT. Filled out from reference TRBV5-1 and TRBJ1-5, the complete variable domain reads KAGVTQTPRYLIKTRGQQVTLSCSPISGHRSVSWYQQTPGQGLQFLFEYFSETQRNKGNFPGRFSGRQFSNSRSEMNVSTLELGDSALYLCASSLTGFGQPQHFGDGTRLSIL.

The CDR3 loop reads CASSPGQASNQPQHF. In DNA form, the CDR3 reads TGTGCCAGCAGCCCGGGTCAGGCTAGCAATCAGCCCCAGCATTTT. V and J are TRBV7-9 and TRBJ1-5; D call uncertain. V was trimmed by 5 bases and J by 0 bases, leaving 11 bases between them. The germline gives CDR1 SEHNR, CDR2 FQNEAQ (reference sequence). CDR3 length: 15 amino acids. The complete variable domain, with remaining parts taken from reference TRBV7-9 and TRBJ1-5, reads DTGVSQNPRHKITKRGQNVTFRCDPISEHNRLYWYRQTLGQGPEFLTYFQNEAQLEKSRLLSDRFSAERPKGSFSTLEIQRTEQGDSAMYLCASSPGQASNQPQHFGDGTRLSIL.

Only one count was recorded for this clone. The V and J genes are TRBV5-1 and TRBJ2-7; possible D gene TRBD1, 5 bases. CDR1 and CDR2 from the germline V gene are SGHRS and YFSETQ. CDR3 length equals 14 residues. The V and J ends lost 0 bases and 2 bases respectively, with 9 bases between them. CDR3 coding DNA: TGCGCCAGCAGCTTGGCCGGCAGGGCCTACGAGCAGTACTTC. Protein: CASSLAGRAYEQYF.

This chain uses TRBV27 with TRBJ1-1; possibly TRBD1 for D (6 bases). V was pared by 3 bases and J by 2 bases, with 10 bases between. Per the germline V gene, CDR1 is MNHEY and CDR2 is SMNVEV (reference sequence). The CDR3 is 14 residues long. For the CDR3, the DNA is TGTGCCAGCAGTTTTTACAGGGTCAACACTGAAGCTTTCTTT. This codes for CASSFYRVNTEAFF.

This chain connects TRBV11-2 to TRBJ2-5; D call uncertain. The CDR3 runs 13 residues. V was pared by 6 bases and J by 5 bases, with 13 bases between. Germline V CDR1 and CDR2: SGHAT, FQNNGV. The CDR3 spells CASRMGPVETQYF. CDR3 sequence (DNA): TGTGCCAGCAGAATGGGCCCTGTTGAGACCCAGTACTTC.

The V gene is TRBV15, the J gene TRBJ1-5; D unclear. Germline values: CDR1 LNHNV, CDR2 YYDKDF (reference sequence). The CDR3 is 15 residues long. V dropped 0 bases and J dropped 7 bases, with 13 bases sitting between them. CDR3 protein: CATSRDQVRRQPQHF. The CDR3 DNA is TGTGCCACCAGCAGAGATCAGGTTAGGCGGCAGCCCCAGCATTTT.

The CDR3 DNA reads as TGTGCCAGCAGCGTAGGATCAGGGTTTAGCACAGATACGCAGTATTTT. Amino acids: CASSVGSGFSTDTQYF. The genes are TRBV9 and TRBJ2-3, with D perhaps TRBD1 (5 bases). Per the germline V gene, CDR1 is SGDLS and CDR2 is YYNGEE. Trimming stripped 0 bases from V and 0 bases from J, with 11 bases between. The CDR3 runs 16 residues.

The chain joins TRBV5-1 to TRBJ2-5; 7 bases map to TRBD1. The germline CDR1 and CDR2 sequences are SGHRS and YFSETQ. This CDR3 contains 16 residues. Trimming cost V 0 bases and J 3 bases; bases outside gene matches: 8. This CDR3 is CASSLVGTADEETQYF. The CDR3 DNA reads as TGCGCCAGCAGCTTGGTTGGGACAGCAGATGAAGAGACCCAGTACTTC.

V and J are TRBV27 and TRBJ2-7; possible D gene TRBD2, 6 bases. This CDR3 has 12 residues. Germline CDR1 reads MNHEY; CDR2 reads SMNVEV (reference sequence). Trimming took 8 bases from V and 9 from J, leaving 17 bases between them. CDR3 DNA sequence: TGTGCCAGCTGGGGGGTTGAGTTTCGGCAGTACTTC. This codes for CASWGVEFRQYF.

This chain joins TRBV7-3 and TRBJ2-1, with 10 positions matching TRBD2. CDR1 is SGHTA, CDR2 FQGTGA, per germline. V gave up 1 base and J gave up 6 bases; unmatched junction bases: 9. This CDR3 region has 17 residues. The CDR3: CASSLKLGLAGANEQFF. CDR3 sequence (DNA): TGTGCCAGCAGCTTAAAGCTAGGTCTAGCGGGGGCCAATGAGCAGTTCTTC.

The V call is TRBV6-5, the J call TRBJ1-1, with D possibly TRBD1 on 6 matching bases. Trimming shortened V by 7 bases and J by 3 bases, and 15 bases separated the two germline ends. Germline assignment: CDR1 MNHEY and CDR2 SVGAGI. CDR3 length equals 14 residues. Here the CDR3 DNA reads TGTGCCAGCACACCTCGTCGGGGGCACACTGAAGCTTTCTTT. It specifies CASTPRRGHTEAFF.

The chain recombines TRBV5-1 with TRBJ1-2, with no clear D. V shed 0 bases and J shed 2 bases, with 11 bases lying between them. CDR1 and CDR2 (germline): SGHRS, YFSETQ. The CDR3 spans 15 residues. The CDR3 region has the DNA TGCGCCAGCAGCTTGGAAGCAGGCATGAACTATGGCTACACCTTC. Its protein product is CASSLEAGMNYGYTF.

The chain carries TRBV6-5 and TRBJ2-7; D is ambiguous. Germline loops: CDR1 MNHEY, CDR2 SVGAGI. Trimming took off 2 bases at V and 7 bases at J, with 9 bases between the two ends. The CDR3 is 12 amino acids. The CDR3 here is CASSYGLGEQYF. The CDR3 nucleotides are TGTGCCAGCAGTTACGGGCTCGGTGAGCAGTACTTC.